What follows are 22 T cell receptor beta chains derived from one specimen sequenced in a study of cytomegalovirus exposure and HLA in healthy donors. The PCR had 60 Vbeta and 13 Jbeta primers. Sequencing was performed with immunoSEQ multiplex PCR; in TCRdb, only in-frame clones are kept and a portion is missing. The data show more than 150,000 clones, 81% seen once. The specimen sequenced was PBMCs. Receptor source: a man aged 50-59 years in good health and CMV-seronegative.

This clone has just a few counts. The DNA of the CDR3 is TGTGCCAGCAGACTACAAGGGGGGGACAGGGTTATAGCCAAAAACATTCAGTACTTC. This encodes CASRLQGGDRVIAKNIQYF. The chain recombines TRBV27 with TRBJ2-4; 9 nucleotides agree with TRBD1. Trimming took 6 bases from V and 0 from J; bases not matched to a gene: 15. This CDR3 has 19 residues. Germline CDR1 is MNHEY and CDR2 is SMNVEV (reference sequence).

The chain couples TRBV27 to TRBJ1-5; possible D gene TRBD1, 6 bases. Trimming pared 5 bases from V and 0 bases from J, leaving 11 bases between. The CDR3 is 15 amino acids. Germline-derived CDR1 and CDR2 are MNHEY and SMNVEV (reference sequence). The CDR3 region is CASSGYRDSNQPQHF. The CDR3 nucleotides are TGTGCCAGCAGTGGCTACAGGGATAGCAATCAGCCCCAGCATTTT.

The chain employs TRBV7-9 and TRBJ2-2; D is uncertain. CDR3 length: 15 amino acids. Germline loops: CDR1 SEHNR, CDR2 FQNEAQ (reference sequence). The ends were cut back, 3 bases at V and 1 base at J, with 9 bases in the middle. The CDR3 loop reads CASSLRGVNTGELFF. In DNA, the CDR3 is TGTGCCAGCAGCTTGAGAGGCGTGAACACCGGGGAGCTGTTTTTT.

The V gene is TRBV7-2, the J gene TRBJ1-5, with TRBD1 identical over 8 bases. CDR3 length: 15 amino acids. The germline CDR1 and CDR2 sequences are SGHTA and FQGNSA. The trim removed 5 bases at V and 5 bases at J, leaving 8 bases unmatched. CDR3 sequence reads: CASSLGDRWDQPQHF. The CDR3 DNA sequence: TGTGCCAGCAGCCTAGGGGACAGGTGGGATCAGCCCCAGCATTTT.

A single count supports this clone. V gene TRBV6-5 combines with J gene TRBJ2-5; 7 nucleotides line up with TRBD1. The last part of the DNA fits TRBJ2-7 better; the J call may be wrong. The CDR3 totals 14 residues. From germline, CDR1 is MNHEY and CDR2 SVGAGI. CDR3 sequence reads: CASSSYRGSYEQYF. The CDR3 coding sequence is TGTGCCAGCAGTTCCTACAGGGGCTCCTACGAGCAGTACTTC.

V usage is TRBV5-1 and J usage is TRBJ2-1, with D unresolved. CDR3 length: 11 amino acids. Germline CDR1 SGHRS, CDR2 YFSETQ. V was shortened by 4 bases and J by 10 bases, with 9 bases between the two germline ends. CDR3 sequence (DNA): TGCGCCAGCAGCGCACAGCTAGAGCAGTTCTTC. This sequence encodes CASSAQLEQFF.

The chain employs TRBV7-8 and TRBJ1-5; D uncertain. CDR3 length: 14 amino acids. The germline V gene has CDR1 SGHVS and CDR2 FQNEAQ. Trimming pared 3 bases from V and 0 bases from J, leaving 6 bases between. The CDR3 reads CASSFEDSNQPQHF. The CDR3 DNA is TGTGCCAGCAGCTTCGAGGATAGCAATCAGCCCCAGCATTTT.

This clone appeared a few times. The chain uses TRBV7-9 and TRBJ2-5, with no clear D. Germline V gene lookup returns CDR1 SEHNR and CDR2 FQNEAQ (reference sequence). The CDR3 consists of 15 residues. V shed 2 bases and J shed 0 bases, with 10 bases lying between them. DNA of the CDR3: TGTGCCAGCAGCTTATGGGCCCTGTACCAAGAGACCCAGTACTTC. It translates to CASSLWALYQETQYF.

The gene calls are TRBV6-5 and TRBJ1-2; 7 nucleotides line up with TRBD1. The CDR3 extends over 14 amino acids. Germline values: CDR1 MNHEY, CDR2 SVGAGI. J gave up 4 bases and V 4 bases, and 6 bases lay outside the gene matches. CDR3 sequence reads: CASSSPRDSYGYTF. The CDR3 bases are TGTGCCAGCAGTTCTCCCCGGGACAGCTATGGCTACACCTTC.

This chain's CDR3 is CASSISPDRVATGELFF. For the CDR3, the DNA is TGTGCCAGCAGCATCTCGCCTGACAGGGTTGCGACCGGGGAGCTGTTTTTT. The J gene is TRBJ2-2, the V gene TRBV7-2, with TRBD1 identical over 7 bases. Germline V lookup: CDR1 SGHTA, CDR2 FQGNSA. CDR3 length: 17 amino acids. V lost 5 bases and J lost 5; bases outside the gene matches: 14.

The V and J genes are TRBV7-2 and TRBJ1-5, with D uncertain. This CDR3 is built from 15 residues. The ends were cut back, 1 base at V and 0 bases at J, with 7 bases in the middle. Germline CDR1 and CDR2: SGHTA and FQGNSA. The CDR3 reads CASSLEQYSNQPQHF. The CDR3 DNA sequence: TGTGCCAGCAGCTTAGAACAGTATAGCAATCAGCCCCAGCATTTT.

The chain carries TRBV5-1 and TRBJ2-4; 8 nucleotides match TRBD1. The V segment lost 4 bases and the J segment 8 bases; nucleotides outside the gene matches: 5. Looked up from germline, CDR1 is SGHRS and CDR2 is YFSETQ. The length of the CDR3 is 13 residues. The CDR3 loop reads CASSIDRGYIQYF. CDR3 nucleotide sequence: TGCGCCAGCAGCATTGACAGGGGTTACATTCAGTACTTC.

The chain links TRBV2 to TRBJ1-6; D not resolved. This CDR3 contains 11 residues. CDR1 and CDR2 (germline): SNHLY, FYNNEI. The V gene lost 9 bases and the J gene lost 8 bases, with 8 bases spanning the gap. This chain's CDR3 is CASGRDSPLHF. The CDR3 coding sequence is TGTGCCAGTGGCCGGGATTCACCCCTCCACTTT.

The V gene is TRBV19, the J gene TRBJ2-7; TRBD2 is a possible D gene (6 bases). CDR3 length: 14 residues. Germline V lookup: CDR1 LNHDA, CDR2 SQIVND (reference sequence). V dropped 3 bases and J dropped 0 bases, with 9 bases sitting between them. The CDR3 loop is CASSIGGLSYEQYF. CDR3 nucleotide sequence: TGTGCCAGTAGTATTGGGGGACTCTCCTACGAGCAGTACTTC. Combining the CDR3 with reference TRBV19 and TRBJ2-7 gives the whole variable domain DGGITQSPKYLFRKEGQNVTLSCEQNLNHDAMYWYRQDPGQGLRLIYYSQIVNDFQKGDIAEGYSVSREKKESFPLTVTSAQKNPTAFYLCASSIGGLSYEQYFGPGTRLTVT.

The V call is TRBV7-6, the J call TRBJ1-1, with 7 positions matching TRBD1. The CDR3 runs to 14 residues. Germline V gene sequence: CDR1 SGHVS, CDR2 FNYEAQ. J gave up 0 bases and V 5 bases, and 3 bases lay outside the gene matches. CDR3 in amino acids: CASSPTGVNTEAFF. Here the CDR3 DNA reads TGTGCCAGCAGCCCTACAGGGGTGAACACTGAAGCTTTCTTT.

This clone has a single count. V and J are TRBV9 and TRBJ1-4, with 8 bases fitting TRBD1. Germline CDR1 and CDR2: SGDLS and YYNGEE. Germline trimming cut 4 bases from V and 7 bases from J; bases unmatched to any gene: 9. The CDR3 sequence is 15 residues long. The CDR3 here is CASSIQDRAGEKLFF. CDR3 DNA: TGTGCCAGCAGCATTCAGGACAGGGCGGGTGAAAAACTGTTTTTT.

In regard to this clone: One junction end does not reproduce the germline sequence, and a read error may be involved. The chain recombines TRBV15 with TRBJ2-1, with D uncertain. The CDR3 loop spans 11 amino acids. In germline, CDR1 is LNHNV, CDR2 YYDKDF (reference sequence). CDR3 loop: CATSKPPERFF. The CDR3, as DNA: TGTGCCACCAGCAAACCCCCTGAGCGGTTCTTC.

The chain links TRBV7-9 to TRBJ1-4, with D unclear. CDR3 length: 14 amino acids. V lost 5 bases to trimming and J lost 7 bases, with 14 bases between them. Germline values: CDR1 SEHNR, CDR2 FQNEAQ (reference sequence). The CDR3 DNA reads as TGTGCCAGCAGCGTCAGGACTGGAGGTGAAAAACTGTTTTTT. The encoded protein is CASSVRTGGEKLFF.

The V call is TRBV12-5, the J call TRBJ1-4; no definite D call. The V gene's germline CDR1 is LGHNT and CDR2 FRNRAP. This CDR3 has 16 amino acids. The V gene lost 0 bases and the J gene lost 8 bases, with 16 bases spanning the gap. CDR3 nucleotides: TGTGCTAGTGGTTTGGTACAAGGAGGGATACCAGAAAAACTGTTTTTT. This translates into CASGLVQGGIPEKLFF.

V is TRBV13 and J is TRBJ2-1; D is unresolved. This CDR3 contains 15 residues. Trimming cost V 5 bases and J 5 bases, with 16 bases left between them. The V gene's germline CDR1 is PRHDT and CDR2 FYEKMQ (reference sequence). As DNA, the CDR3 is TGTGCCAGCAGCCCCGGGTTGGGTAGCCACAATGAGCAGTTCTTC. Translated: CASSPGLGSHNEQFF.

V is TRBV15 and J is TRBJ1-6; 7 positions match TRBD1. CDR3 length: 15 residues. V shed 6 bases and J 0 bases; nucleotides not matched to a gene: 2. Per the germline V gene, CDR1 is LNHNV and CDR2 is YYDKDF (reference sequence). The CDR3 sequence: CATRDRASYNSPLHF. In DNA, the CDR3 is TGTGCCACCAGAGACAGGGCCTCCTATAATTCACCCCTCCACTTT. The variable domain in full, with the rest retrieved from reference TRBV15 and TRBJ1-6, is DAMVIQNPRYQVTQFGKPVTLSCSQTLNHNVMYWYQQKSSQAPKLLFHYYDKDFNNEADTPDNFQSRRPNTSFCFLDIRSPGLGDTAMYLCATRDRASYNSPLHFGNGTRLTVT.

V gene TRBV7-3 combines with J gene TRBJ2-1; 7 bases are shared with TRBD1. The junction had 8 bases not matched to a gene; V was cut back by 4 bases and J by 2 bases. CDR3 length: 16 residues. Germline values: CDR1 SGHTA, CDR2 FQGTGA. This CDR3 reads CASSSLGTEPYNEQFF. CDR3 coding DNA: TGTGCCAGCAGCTCTCTGGGGACAGAACCCTACAATGAGCAGTTCTTC. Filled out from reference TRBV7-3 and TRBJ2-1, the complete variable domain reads GAGVSQTPSNKVTEKGKYVELRCDPISGHTALYWYRQSLGQGPEFLIYFQGTGAADDSGLPNDRFFAVRPEGSVSTLKIQRTERGDSAVYLCASSSLGTEPYNEQFFGPGTRLTVL.